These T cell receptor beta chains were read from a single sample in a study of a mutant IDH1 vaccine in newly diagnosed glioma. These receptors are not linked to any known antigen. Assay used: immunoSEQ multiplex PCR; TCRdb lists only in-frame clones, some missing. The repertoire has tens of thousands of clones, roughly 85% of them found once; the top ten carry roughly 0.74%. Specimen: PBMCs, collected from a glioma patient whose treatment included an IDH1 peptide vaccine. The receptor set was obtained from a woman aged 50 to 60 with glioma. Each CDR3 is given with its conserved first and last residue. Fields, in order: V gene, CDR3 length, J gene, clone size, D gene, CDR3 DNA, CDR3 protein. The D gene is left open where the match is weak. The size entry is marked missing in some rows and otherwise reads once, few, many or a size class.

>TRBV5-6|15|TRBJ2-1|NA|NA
TGTGCCAGCAGCTTGGCAGTTAGCTCCTACAATGAGCAGTTCTTC
CASSLAVSSYNEQFF
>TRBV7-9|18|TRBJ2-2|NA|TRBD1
TGTGCCAGCAGCTATCGGACAGGGAAAGATAGGAACACCGGGGAGCTGTTTTTT
CASSYRTGKDRNTGELFF
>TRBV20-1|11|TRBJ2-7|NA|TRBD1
TGCAGTGCTCAAAGGGACAGGGGGCAGTACTTC
CSAQRDRGQYF
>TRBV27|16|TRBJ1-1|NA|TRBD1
TGTGCCAGCAGTACGGGACAGGGAACCCCGAACACTGAAGCTTTCTTT
CASSTGQGTPNTEAFF
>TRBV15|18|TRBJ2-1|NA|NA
TGTGCCACCAGCAGAGCCAGGAGAACAGGGCGAGGGTACAATGAGCAGTTCTTC
CATSRARRTGRGYNEQFF
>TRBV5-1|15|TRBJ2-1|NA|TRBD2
TGCGCCAGCAGCCCACTAGCGGGAGTCGGCGATGAGCAGTTCTTC
CASSPLAGVGDEQFF
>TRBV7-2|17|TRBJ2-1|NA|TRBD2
TGTGCCAGCAGCTTATCGGCTGCTAGCGGGAGCTACAATGAGCAGTTCTTC
CASSLSAASGSYNEQFF
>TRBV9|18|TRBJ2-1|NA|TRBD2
TGTGCCAGCAGCAAGGGACTAGCGGGTCTTAGCTCCTACAATGAGCAGTTCTTC
CASSKGLAGLSSYNEQFF
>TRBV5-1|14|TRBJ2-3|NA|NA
TGCGCCAGCAGCTTGGGACAGTCGGGAGATACGCAGTATTTT
CASSLGQSGDTQYF
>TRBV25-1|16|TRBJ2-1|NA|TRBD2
TGTGCCAGCAGTGACACGCGGGGGAGCTCCTACAATGAGCAGTTCTTC
CASSDTRGSSYNEQFF
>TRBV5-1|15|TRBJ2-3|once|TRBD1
TGCGCCAGCAGCTTCCGGGACAGGAGCACAGATACGCAGTATTTT
CASSFRDRSTDTQYF
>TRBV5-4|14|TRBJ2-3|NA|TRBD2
TGTGCCAGCAGCCTCGGTAGCGGGAGAGATACGCAGTATTTT
CASSLGSGRDTQYF
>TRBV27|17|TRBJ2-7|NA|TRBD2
TGTGCCAGCAGCCTCGGGACTAGCGGGGACAGCTCCTACGAGCAGTACTTC
CASSLGTSGDSSYEQYF
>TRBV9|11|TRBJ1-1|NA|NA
TGTGCCAGCGGAGGACGTACCGAAGCTTTCTTT
CASGGRTEAFF
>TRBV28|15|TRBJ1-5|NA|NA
TGTGCCAGCAGTTCCGGGACGGAAGATAATCAGCCCCAGCATTTT
CASSSGTEDNQPQHF
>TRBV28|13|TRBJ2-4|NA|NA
TGTGCCAGCAGCCTTTCCCATGGAAACATTCAGTACTTC
CASSLSHGNIQYF
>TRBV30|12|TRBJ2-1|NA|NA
TGTGCCTGGAGTCCCCCAACCAATGAGCAGTTCTTC
CAWSPPTNEQFF
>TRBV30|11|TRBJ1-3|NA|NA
TGTGCCTGGCCCGAGGGAAACACCATATATTTT
CAWPEGNTIYF
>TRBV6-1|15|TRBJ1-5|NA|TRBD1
TGTGCCAGCAGTGAAGCGGGGACAGAAAATCAGCCCCAGCATTTT
CASSEAGTENQPQHF
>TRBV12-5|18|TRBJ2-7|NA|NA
TGTGCTAGTGGTTTGGTACAAAAGGTCTACGGGCCAGGGGACGAGCAGTACTTC
CASGLVQKVYGPGDEQYF
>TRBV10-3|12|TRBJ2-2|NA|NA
TGTGCCATCATTGGCCTCACCGGGGAGCTGTTTTTT
CAIIGLTGELFF
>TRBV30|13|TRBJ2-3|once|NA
TGTGCCTGGAGTGTTGCCAACACAGATACGCAGTATTTT
CAWSVANTDTQYF
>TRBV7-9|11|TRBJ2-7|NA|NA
TGTGCCAGCAGTTCGCACTACGAGCAGTACTTC
CASSSHYEQYF
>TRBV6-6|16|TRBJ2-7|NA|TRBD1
TGTGCCAGCAGTTACTCAAGGAGGACAGGATCCTACGAGCAGTACTTC
CASSYSRRTGSYEQYF
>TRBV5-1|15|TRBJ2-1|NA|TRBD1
TGCGCCAGCACCACGGGACAGGGGGCGCGAAATGAGCAGTTCTTC
CASTTGQGARNEQFF
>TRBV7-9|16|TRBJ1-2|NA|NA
TGTGCCAGCAGCTTAGCGCGTGGGCCCGCAAACTATGGCTACACCTTC
CASSLARGPANYGYTF
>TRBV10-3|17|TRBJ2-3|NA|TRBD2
TGTGCCATCAGCGAGGGGGGGCCGCGGGAGGAGACAGATACGCAGTATTTT
CAISEGGPREETDTQYF
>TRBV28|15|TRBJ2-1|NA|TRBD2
TGTGCCAGCACCCCAGGGCTAGCGGGTATGGATGAGCAGTTCTTC
CASTPGLAGMDEQFF
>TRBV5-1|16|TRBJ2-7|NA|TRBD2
TGCGCCAGCAGCTTGGCCGGACTAGCGGGAGCTGCTGAGCAGTACTTC
CASSLAGLAGAAEQYF
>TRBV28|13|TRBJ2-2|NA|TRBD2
TGTGCCAGCGGGGGACTAGGAGGCGGGGAGCTGTTTTTT
CASGGLGGGELFF
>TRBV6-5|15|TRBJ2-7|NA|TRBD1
TGTGCCAGCAGCCGATACGGGACAGGGTCTTACGAGCAGTACTTC
CASSRYGTGSYEQYF
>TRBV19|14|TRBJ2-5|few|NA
TGTGCCAGTGCCGAGGGGGGTACGAGAGAGACCCAGTACTTC
CASAEGGTRETQYF
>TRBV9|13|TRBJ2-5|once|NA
TGTGCCAGCAGCGTAGGGGGTGGGAAGACCCAGTACTTC
CASSVGGGKTQYF
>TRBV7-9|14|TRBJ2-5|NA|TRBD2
TGTGCCAGCAGCTTTCTAGCGGGAGTGAGGACCCAGTACTTC
CASSFLAGVRTQYF
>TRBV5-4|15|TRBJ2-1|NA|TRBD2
TGTGCCAGCAGCTTGGGGACTAGCGGACTCAATGAGCAGTTCTTC
CASSLGTSGLNEQFF
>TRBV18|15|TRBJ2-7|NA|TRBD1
TGTGCCAGCTCACCACGAGGGACAGTGACCTACGAGCAGTACTTC
CASSPRGTVTYEQYF
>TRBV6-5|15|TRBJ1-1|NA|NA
TGTGCCAGCAGCAACGGAGGACTGCTGAACACTGAAGCTTTCTTT
CASSNGGLLNTEAFF
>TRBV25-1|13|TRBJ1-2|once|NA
TGTGCCAGCAGGGAAGGAGTGAACTATGGCTACACCTTC
CASREGVNYGYTF
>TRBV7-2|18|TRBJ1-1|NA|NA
TGTGCCAGCAACCATGAGGGGACTCAGGAGGGAATGATTCCTGAAGCTTTCTTT
CASNHEGTQEGMIPEAFF
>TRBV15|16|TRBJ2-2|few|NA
TGTGCCACCAGCAGAGGGGCTAGCAGTAACACCGGGGAGCTGTTTTTT
CATSRGASSNTGELFF